This is a list of T cell receptor beta chains from one sample in a study of T cell changes during pregnancy in multiple sclerosis. Libraries were prepared by immunoSEQ multiplex PCR; TCRdb keeps only in-frame clonotypes and omits some of them. The sample lists more than 55,000 clones; about nine tenths were seen once. This sample comprised peripheral blood, obtained in the first trimester of pregnancy. The receptors here all came from a female donor in good health, enrolled as a control in a pregnancy study. CDR3s include the opening cysteine and the closing phenylalanine or tryptophan. Each record gives: CDR3 DNA, CDR3 protein, V gene, D gene, clone size, J gene. D genes are given only for firm matches. Clone size, where shown, is once, few, many, or a class for clones that have expanded.

CDR3nt: TGTGCCAGCAGTGTAGTACAGGGTCCTGGCACCTTC
CDR3aa: CASSVVQGPGTF
v_gene: TRBV6-1
d_gene: -
abundance: -
j_gene: TRBJ1-2

CDR3nt: TGTGCCAGCAGTCCAGGGTACGGGTCACCCCTCCACTTT
CDR3aa: CASSPGYGSPLHF
v_gene: TRBV6-4
d_gene: -
abundance: -
j_gene: TRBJ1-6

CDR3nt: TGTGCCAGCAGTAGAGGGACAGCTGGAAACACCATATATTTT
CDR3aa: CASSRGTAGNTIYF
v_gene: TRBV28
d_gene: TRBD1
abundance: -
j_gene: TRBJ1-3

CDR3nt: TGCGCCAGCAGCTTGGACAGGGATCAGCCCCAGCATTTT
CDR3aa: CASSLDRDQPQHF
v_gene: TRBV5-1
d_gene: -
abundance: -
j_gene: TRBJ1-5

CDR3nt: TGTGCCAGCCATGGACAGTCGAGCTCCTATAATTCACCCCTCCACTTT
CDR3aa: CASHGQSSSYNSPLHF
v_gene: TRBV25-1
d_gene: -
abundance: -
j_gene: TRBJ1-6

CDR3nt: TGTGCCAGCACAGGGGGCGGTCAGCCCCAGCATTTT
CDR3aa: CASTGGGQPQHF
v_gene: TRBV2
d_gene: TRBD1
abundance: -
j_gene: TRBJ1-5

CDR3nt: TGTGCCAGCAGTGAAGTTGACAGGGAGTCGGAGCAGTACTTC
CDR3aa: CASSEVDRESEQYF
v_gene: TRBV6-1
d_gene: TRBD1
abundance: -
j_gene: TRBJ2-7

CDR3nt: TGCAGCGTTGAAGATCGGGGGACAGGGGGCGGGTCGCCCCCTTACGAGCAGTACTTC
CDR3aa: CSVEDRGTGGGSPPYEQYF
v_gene: TRBV29-1
d_gene: TRBD1
abundance: -
j_gene: TRBJ2-7

CDR3nt: TGTGCCAGCAGCTTGGGGGCCGGGGGCACCGGGGAGCTGTTTTTT
CDR3aa: CASSLGAGGTGELFF
v_gene: TRBV5-6
d_gene: -
abundance: -
j_gene: TRBJ2-2

CDR3nt: TGTGCCAGTATCCCGGGGATGCAGGGGCCGAACACTGAAGCTTTCTTT
CDR3aa: CASIPGMQGPNTEAFF
v_gene: TRBV19
d_gene: -
abundance: -
j_gene: TRBJ1-1

CDR3nt: TGTGCCAGCAGTTTATCTCGACAGGGTAGGCCAGCCCAAGCGATCACAGATACGCAGTATTTT
CDR3aa: CASSLSRQGRPAQAITDTQYF
v_gene: TRBV28
d_gene: TRBD1
abundance: -
j_gene: TRBJ2-3

CDR3nt: TGTGCCAGTAGTAAGGCCCCGGGCGGGAGTTCGTACAATGAGCAGTTCTTC
CDR3aa: CASSKAPGGSSYNEQFF
v_gene: TRBV19
d_gene: TRBD2
abundance: -
j_gene: TRBJ2-1

CDR3nt: TGCGCCAGCAGCCCCTTTCTAGCGGGAGTCGACAATGAGCAGTTCTTC
CDR3aa: CASSPFLAGVDNEQFF
v_gene: TRBV4-1
d_gene: TRBD2
abundance: few
j_gene: TRBJ2-1

CDR3nt: TGTGCCAGCTCACCAGAGGGCCTGGGGGCTCTCTACGAGCAGTACTTC
CDR3aa: CASSPEGLGALYEQYF
v_gene: TRBV18
d_gene: -
abundance: -
j_gene: TRBJ2-7

CDR3nt: TGTGCCAGCAGAACCCGACAGGGGAATCAGCCCCAGCATTTT
CDR3aa: CASRTRQGNQPQHF
v_gene: TRBV28
d_gene: TRBD1
abundance: -
j_gene: TRBJ1-5

CDR3nt: TGTGCCAGCAGGTCCTTGGGCGAGACCCAGTACTTC
CDR3aa: CASRSLGETQYF
v_gene: TRBV11-1
d_gene: -
abundance: -
j_gene: TRBJ2-5

CDR3nt: TGTGCCAGCAGCTCCCGTGCGGGGAACCGAATTGCGGGGGGAGTCGGGGAGCTGTTTTTT
CDR3aa: CASSSRAGNRIAGGVGELFF
v_gene: TRBV9
d_gene: TRBD2
abundance: -
j_gene: TRBJ2-2

CDR3nt: TGTGCCAGCAGTCAGGGTTGGAATGAAAAACTGTTTTTT
CDR3aa: CASSQGWNEKLFF
v_gene: TRBV28
d_gene: -
abundance: -
j_gene: TRBJ1-4

CDR3nt: TGTGCCATCGGGGGGGCAAGCTCCTACAATGAGCAGTTCTTC
CDR3aa: CAIGGASSYNEQFF
v_gene: TRBV6-6
d_gene: TRBD2
abundance: -
j_gene: TRBJ2-1

CDR3nt: TGTGCCAGCAGCGAGAAGACTAGCGCGGTTAATGAGCAGTACTTC
CDR3aa: CASSEKTSAVNEQYF
v_gene: TRBV5-4
d_gene: TRBD2
abundance: once
j_gene: TRBJ2-7

CDR3nt: TGTGCCAGCAGCTTAGCCCAGGTTGTTCCTAACTATGGCTACACCTTC
CDR3aa: CASSLAQVVPNYGYTF
v_gene: TRBV7-6
d_gene: -
abundance: -
j_gene: TRBJ1-2

CDR3nt: TGTGCCAGTAGTATGGGACAGGGGGCTTCTGAAGCTTTCTTT
CDR3aa: CASSMGQGASEAFF
v_gene: TRBV19
d_gene: TRBD1
abundance: -
j_gene: TRBJ1-1

CDR3nt: TGTGCCAGCAGCACGTTAAGACAGGGGGTCACGAACACTGAAGCTTTCTTT
CDR3aa: CASSTLRQGVTNTEAFF
v_gene: TRBV5-6
d_gene: TRBD1
abundance: -
j_gene: TRBJ1-1

CDR3nt: TGTGCCAGCAGCTCGGGGGCCGGGACTAGCAAGTACCAAGAGACCCAGTACTTC
CDR3aa: CASSSGAGTSKYQETQYF
v_gene: TRBV9
d_gene: TRBD2
abundance: -
j_gene: TRBJ2-5

CDR3nt: TGTGCCAGCAGCCAATGGGACAGTTCGAGCTCCTACAATGAGCAGTTCTTC
CDR3aa: CASSQWDSSSSYNEQFF
v_gene: TRBV4-2
d_gene: TRBD1
abundance: -
j_gene: TRBJ2-1

CDR3nt: TGTGCCAGCAGCTTAGATCACGGCGGGAGTGTTCGTACCGGGGAGCTGTTTTTT
CDR3aa: CASSLDHGGSVRTGELFF
v_gene: TRBV11-3
d_gene: TRBD2
abundance: -
j_gene: TRBJ2-2

CDR3nt: TGTGCCAGCAGCTTATCCCTACAGAAAAACACCATATATTTT
CDR3aa: CASSLSLQKNTIYF
v_gene: TRBV7-9
d_gene: -
abundance: -
j_gene: TRBJ1-3

CDR3nt: TGTGCCAGCAGGCCCTCCAGCCGGGGTGAGCAGTTCTTC
CDR3aa: CASRPSSRGEQFF
v_gene: TRBV6-1
d_gene: -
abundance: once
j_gene: TRBJ2-1

CDR3nt: TGTGCCTGGAAGGGACAGGGGCTTCATGGCTACACCTTC
CDR3aa: CAWKGQGLHGYTF
v_gene: TRBV30
d_gene: TRBD1
abundance: -
j_gene: TRBJ1-2

CDR3nt: TGTGCCAGTAGTATATCCCCCCCCGGGACTGGCTATGGCTACACCTTC
CDR3aa: CASSISPPGTGYGYTF
v_gene: TRBV19
d_gene: -
abundance: -
j_gene: TRBJ1-2

CDR3nt: TGTGCCAGCAGTTTATTTATGGGACAGAGGAAAACCCGCTACACCTTC
CDR3aa: CASSLFMGQRKTRYTF
v_gene: TRBV28
d_gene: TRBD1
abundance: -
j_gene: TRBJ1-2

CDR3nt: TGTGCCACACGGACAGGCTCTAATGAAAAACTGTTTTTT
CDR3aa: CATRTGSNEKLFF
v_gene: TRBV2
d_gene: TRBD1
abundance: -
j_gene: TRBJ1-4

CDR3nt: TGCAGCGTTGGGACCAGGGGGCGATACGAGCAGTTCTTC
CDR3aa: CSVGTRGRYEQFF
v_gene: TRBV29-1
d_gene: TRBD1
abundance: -
j_gene: TRBJ2-1

CDR3nt: TGTGCCAGCAGCGCAGCGACGGCCGGGGAGCTGTTTTTT
CDR3aa: CASSAATAGELFF
v_gene: TRBV5-4
d_gene: -
abundance: -
j_gene: TRBJ2-2

CDR3nt: TGTGCCAGCAGCGTAGACTGGCGAGGGACTGAAGCTTTCTTT
CDR3aa: CASSVDWRGTEAFF
v_gene: TRBV9
d_gene: -
abundance: -
j_gene: TRBJ1-1

CDR3nt: TGTGCCAGTAGTATAGATCCCTCAGCGGGAGACCCGTATTTT
CDR3aa: CASSIDPSAGDPYF
v_gene: TRBV19
d_gene: TRBD2
abundance: -
j_gene: TRBJ2-3

CDR3nt: TGCGCCAGCAGCTTAGGCGCAGGGGGCTTTGAAAAACTGTTTTTT
CDR3aa: CASSLGAGGFEKLFF
v_gene: TRBV5-1
d_gene: TRBD1
abundance: -
j_gene: TRBJ1-4

CDR3nt: TGTGCCAGCAGTTATTCGGGACAGGGGAGGAGAGAGCAGTACTTC
CDR3aa: CASSYSGQGRREQYF
v_gene: TRBV6-6
d_gene: TRBD1
abundance: -
j_gene: TRBJ2-7

CDR3nt: TGTGCCAGCAGCTCTCTCCTAGGGGCAGAGACCCAGTACTTC
CDR3aa: CASSSLLGAETQYF
v_gene: TRBV7-9
d_gene: -
abundance: -
j_gene: TRBJ2-5

CDR3nt: TGTGCCAGCATGGGAGGGCTATCACCCCTCCACTTT
CDR3aa: CASMGGLSPLHF
v_gene: TRBV9
d_gene: -
abundance: -
j_gene: TRBJ1-6

CDR3nt: TGTGCCAGCAGTACGAATCAGGGGGCAGGGGGCTACACCTTC
CDR3aa: CASSTNQGAGGYTF
v_gene: TRBV28
d_gene: TRBD1
abundance: -
j_gene: TRBJ1-2

CDR3nt: TGTGCCAGCAGCTTGAATGTAGCGACCGGGGAGCTGTTTTTT
CDR3aa: CASSLNVATGELFF
v_gene: TRBV7-6
d_gene: -
abundance: -
j_gene: TRBJ2-2

CDR3nt: TGTGCCAGCAGCCCGAGGGCAGGGGCAACTAATGAAAAACTGTTTTTT
CDR3aa: CASSPRAGATNEKLFF
v_gene: TRBV7-9
d_gene: -
abundance: -
j_gene: TRBJ1-4

CDR3nt: TGTGCCAGCAGCCCGACAGGCTTAGTTGGCTACACCTTC
CDR3aa: CASSPTGLVGYTF
v_gene: TRBV9
d_gene: -
abundance: -
j_gene: TRBJ1-2

CDR3nt: TGTGCCAGCAGCTCGACAGGGAATCCGCTCTACGAGCAGTACTTC
CDR3aa: CASSSTGNPLYEQYF
v_gene: TRBV7-2
d_gene: TRBD1
abundance: -
j_gene: TRBJ2-7

CDR3nt: TGTGCCAGCGCCCATGACAGAGCCTATGGCTACACCTTC
CDR3aa: CASAHDRAYGYTF
v_gene: TRBV25-1
d_gene: -
abundance: -
j_gene: TRBJ1-2

CDR3nt: TGTGCCAGCAGCTTGAGGACAGGGACCTCCTACGAGCAGTACTTC
CDR3aa: CASSLRTGTSYEQYF
v_gene: TRBV5-6
d_gene: TRBD1
abundance: -
j_gene: TRBJ2-7

CDR3nt: TGTGCCAGCAGCCCCGAGACCCAGGGGAATTCCTACGAGCAGTACTTC
CDR3aa: CASSPETQGNSYEQYF
v_gene: TRBV4-2
d_gene: -
abundance: -
j_gene: TRBJ2-7

CDR3nt: TGCGCCAGCAGCCAAGGCGCTAGCGAAGCTTTCTTT
CDR3aa: CASSQGASEAFF
v_gene: TRBV4-1
d_gene: -
abundance: few
j_gene: TRBJ1-1

CDR3nt: TGTGCCAGCAGCTTACCGGGCTCCTATAATTCACCCCTCCACTTT
CDR3aa: CASSLPGSYNSPLHF
v_gene: TRBV5-5
d_gene: -
abundance: -
j_gene: TRBJ1-6

CDR3nt: TGTGCCAGCAGCCTCTATCGTCCGACAGGAGCCAATGAAAAACTGTTTTTT
CDR3aa: CASSLYRPTGANEKLFF
v_gene: TRBV28
d_gene: -
abundance: -
j_gene: TRBJ1-4